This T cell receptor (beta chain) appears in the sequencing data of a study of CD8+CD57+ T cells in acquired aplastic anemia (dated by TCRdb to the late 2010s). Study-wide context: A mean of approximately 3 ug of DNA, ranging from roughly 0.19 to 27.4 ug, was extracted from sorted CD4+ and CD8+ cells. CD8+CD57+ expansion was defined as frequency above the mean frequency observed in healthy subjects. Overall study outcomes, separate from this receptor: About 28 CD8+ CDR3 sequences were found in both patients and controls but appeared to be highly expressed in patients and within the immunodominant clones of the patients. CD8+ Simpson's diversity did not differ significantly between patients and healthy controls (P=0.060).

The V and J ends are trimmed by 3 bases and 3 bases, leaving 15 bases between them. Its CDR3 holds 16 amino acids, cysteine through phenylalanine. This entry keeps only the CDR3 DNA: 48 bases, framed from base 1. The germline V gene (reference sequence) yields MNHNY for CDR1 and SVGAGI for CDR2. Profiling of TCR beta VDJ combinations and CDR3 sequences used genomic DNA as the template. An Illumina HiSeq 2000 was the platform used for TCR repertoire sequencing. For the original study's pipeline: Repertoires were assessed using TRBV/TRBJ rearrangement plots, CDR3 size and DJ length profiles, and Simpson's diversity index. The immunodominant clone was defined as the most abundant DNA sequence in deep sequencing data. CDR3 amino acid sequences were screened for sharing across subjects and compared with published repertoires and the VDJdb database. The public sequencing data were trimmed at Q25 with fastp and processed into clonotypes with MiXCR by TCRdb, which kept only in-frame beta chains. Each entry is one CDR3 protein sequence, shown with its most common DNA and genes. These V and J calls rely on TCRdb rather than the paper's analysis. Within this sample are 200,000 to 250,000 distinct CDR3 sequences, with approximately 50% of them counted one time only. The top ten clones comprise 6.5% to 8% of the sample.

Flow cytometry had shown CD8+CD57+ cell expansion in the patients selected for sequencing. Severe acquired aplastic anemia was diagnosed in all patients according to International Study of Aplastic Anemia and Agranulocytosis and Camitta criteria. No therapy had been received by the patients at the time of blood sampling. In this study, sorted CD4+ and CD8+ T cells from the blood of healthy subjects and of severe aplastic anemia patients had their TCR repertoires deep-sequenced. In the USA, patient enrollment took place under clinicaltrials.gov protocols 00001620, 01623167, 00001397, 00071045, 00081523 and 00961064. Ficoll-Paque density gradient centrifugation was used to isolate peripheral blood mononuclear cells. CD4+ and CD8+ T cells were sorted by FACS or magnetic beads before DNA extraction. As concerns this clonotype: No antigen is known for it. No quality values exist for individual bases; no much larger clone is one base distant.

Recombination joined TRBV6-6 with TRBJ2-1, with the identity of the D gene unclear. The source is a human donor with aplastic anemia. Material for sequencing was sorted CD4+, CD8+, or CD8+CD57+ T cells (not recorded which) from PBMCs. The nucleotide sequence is TGTGCCAGCAGTTATAGACTGCCCCCTCGCTACAATGAGCAGTTCTTC. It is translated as CASSYRLPPRYNEQFF.